Listed here are 21 T cell receptor beta chains from one sample, sequenced in a study of blood T cells in healthy people across ages. A second PCR, run for about 6 to 12 cycles, used a sample-barcoded 5' primer plus a J-beta primer mix. TCRdb reprocessed the 5' RACE reads with MiXCR, giving one entry per CDR3 protein. The profile shows about 1.5 million distinct CDR3 sequences, 35% to 45% of them singletons. The sequencing input was blood. These receptors all stem from a woman younger than 35 in good health.

The chain uses TRBV9 and TRBJ1-5, with 7 bases lining up with TRBD1. After removal of 3 bases from V and 7 bases from J, the junction contained 7 bases not matched to a gene. This CDR3 is 14 amino acids long. The germline CDR1 and CDR2 sequences are SGDLS and YYNGEE. Here the CDR3 reads CASSGDRASQPQHF. The CDR3 coding sequence is TGTGCCAGCAGCGGTGACAGGGCCTCGCAGCCCCAGCATTTT. The full variable domain, rest sourced from reference TRBV9 and TRBJ1-5, is DSGVTQTPKHLITATGQRVTLRCSPRSGDLSVYWYQQSLDQGLQFLIQYYNGEERAKGNILERFSAQQFPDLHSELNLSSLELGDSALYFCASSGDRASQPQHFGDGTRLSIL.

This clonotype was seen ten or more times. J is TRBJ1-1 and V is TRBV12-3 or TRBV12-4; 7 bases match TRBD1. CDR3 length equals 14 residues. Germline trimming cut 6 bases from V and 3 bases from J; bases unmatched to any gene: 7. CDR3 DNA sequence: TGTGCCAGCAGCCTAGTTACAGGGGACACTGAAGCTTTCTTT. This translates into CASSLVTGDTEAFF.

There are a few counts of this clonotype. CDR3 bases: TGTGCCAGCAGTTACGAGGGACATGACCGGGATACGCAGTATTTT. Amino acids: CASSYEGHDRDTQYF. The chain carries TRBV6-5 and TRBJ2-3, with D possibly TRBD1 on 6 matching bases. From germline, CDR1 is MNHEY and CDR2 SVGAGI. The CDR3 has 15 residues. Trimming left V 2 bases short and J 6 bases short, with 15 bases between.

This chain connects TRBV7-2 to TRBJ2-7; possible D gene TRBD2, 5 bases. The last part of the DNA fits TRBJ2-5 better; the J call may be wrong. Germline-derived CDR1 and CDR2 are SGHTA and FQGNSA. The CDR3 loop spans 13 amino acids. The chain's CDR3 is CASNYPGLETQYF. For the CDR3, the DNA is TGTGCCAGCAACTACCCGGGGTTGGAGACCCAGTACTTC.

The V call is TRBV7-9, the J call TRBJ2-1, with 7 bases identical to TRBD2. The DNA end is more similar to TRBJ2-7, so the J call may be wrong. This CDR3 spans 16 amino acids. Germline V gene sequence: CDR1 SEHNR, CDR2 FQNEAQ (reference sequence). This CDR3 reads CASSLVPAGNYNEQYF. The CDR3 DNA reads TGTGCCAGCAGCTTAGTTCCAGCGGGGAATTACAATGAGCAGTACTTC.

This clonotype was counted a single time. This sequence joins TRBV25-1 and TRBJ2-5; the D gene is possibly TRBD1 (6 bases). The J call is doubtful: the DNA matches TRBJ2-7 better. This CDR3 contains 12 residues. CDR1 is MGHDK, CDR2 SYGVNS, per germline. The CDR3 nucleotides are TGTGCCAGCGGAAGGACAGAGTACGAGCAGTACTTC. It codes for CASGRTEYEQYF.

This rearrangement joins TRBV29-1 to TRBJ2-5, with TRBD1 matching 8 bases. The length of the CDR3 is 13 residues. J lost 5 bases, V lost 7 bases, and 9 bases had no gene match. Germline V gene sequence: CDR1 SQVTM, CDR2 ANQGSEA. CDR3 DNA sequence: TGCAGCGCCCTGGGACAGGTTATGGAGACCCAGTACTTC. Its protein product is CSALGQVMETQYF.

V and J are TRBV20-1 and TRBJ1-5, with no clear D. V was cut by 3 bases and J by 7 bases, with 10 bases left in between. CDR3 length equals 12 residues. Per the germline V gene, CDR1 is DFQATT and CDR2 is SNEGSKA (reference sequence). The CDR3 region has the DNA TGCAGTGCTAGGAAGTGGAACCAGCCCCAGCATTTT. Amino acid sequence: CSARKWNQPQHF.

In this sample, this clonotype turned up a few times. This chain uses TRBV30 with TRBJ2-1; perhaps D is TRBD1 or TRBD2 (5 bases each). V was trimmed by 3 bases and J by 2 bases, leaving 11 bases between them. Looked up from germline, CDR1 is GTSNPN and CDR2 is SVGIG (reference sequence). The CDR3 runs 14 residues. CDR3 DNA: TGTGCCTGGAGGGGGGAACGGGCCTACAATGAGCAGTTCTTC. Translated, it gives CAWRGERAYNEQFF.

The chain links TRBV29-1 to TRBJ2-2; the match to TRBD2 covers 10 bases. Germline loops: CDR1 SQVTM, CDR2 ANQGSEA. This CDR3 region has 16 residues. J lost 1 base, V lost 8 bases, and 10 bases had no gene match. The CDR3 coding sequence is TGCAGCATGCGGACTAGCGGAGGGGGGAACACCGGGGAGCTGTTTTTT. Translation gives CSMRTSGGGNTGELFF.

The rearrangement joins TRBV20-1 to TRBJ1-5, with TRBD1 matching 7 bases. The CDR3 covers 15 residues. CDR1 is DFQATT and CDR2 is SNEGSKA in the germline V gene (reference sequence). V gave up 6 bases and J gave up 0 bases; unmatched junction bases: 8. The CDR3 coding sequence is TGCAGTGCGACCGGGACAGACTATAGCAATCAGCCCCAGCATTTT. It yields the protein CSATGTDYSNQPQHF.

The rearrangement joins TRBV6-1 to TRBJ1-5, with a possible D match to TRBD1 (6 bases). The CDR3 runs to 17 residues. Trimming cost V 3 bases and J 2 bases, with 17 bases left between them. Germline-derived CDR1 and CDR2 are MNHNS and SASEGT. The CDR3 spells CASSEAGAFFGNQPQHF. Here the CDR3 DNA reads TGTGCCAGCAGTGAGGCAGGGGCGTTCTTCGGCAATCAGCCCCAGCATTTT.

The chain employs TRBV2 and TRBJ2-7; TRBD1 is a possible D gene (5 bases). The CDR3 is made up of 14 amino acids. In germline, CDR1 is SNHLY, CDR2 FYNNEI. Deletions cut 1 base from V and 3 bases from J, with 10 bases between. CDR3 loop: CASSEERGGYEQYF. CDR3 coding DNA: TGTGCCAGCAGTGAAGAAAGGGGTGGCTACGAGCAGTACTTC.

This chain joins TRBV10-3 and TRBJ2-7; D remains unclear. The germline V gene encodes CDR1 ENHRY and CDR2 SYGVKD. Deletions cut 6 bases from V and 3 bases from J, with 15 bases between. There are 14 residues in the CDR3. Written as DNA, the CDR3 is TGTGCCATCAGCCCCACTTTGCGAGACTACGAGCAGTACTTC. Amino acid sequence: CAISPTLRDYEQYF.

The table lists this clonotype with a count of one. The chain combines TRBV12-3 or TRBV12-4 with TRBJ2-1, with D possibly matching TRBD2 (5 bases). The CDR3 runs 13 residues. V lost 1 base and J lost 8, with 9 bases in between. This chain's CDR3 is CASSLVAPHEQFF. DNA of the CDR3: TGTGCCAGCAGTTTAGTAGCGCCCCATGAGCAGTTCTTC.

This clonotype was detected only once. This chain joins TRBV28 and TRBJ2-1, with TRBD2 matching 11 bases. This CDR3 is built from 12 residues. The V segment lost 10 bases and the J segment 6 bases; nucleotides outside the gene matches: 2. Germline V gene data show CDR1 as MDHEN and CDR2 as SYDVKM. The CDR3 sequence: CAIGLAGNEQFF. CDR3 nucleotide sequence: TGTGCCATCGGACTAGCGGGCAATGAGCAGTTCTTC.

This clonotype was observed a handful of times. The chain recombines TRBV29-1 with TRBJ1-5, with D tentatively TRBD1 (5 bases). The V and J ends lost 7 bases and 0 bases respectively, with 16 bases between them. This CDR3 is built from 15 residues. Germline assignment: CDR1 SQVTM and CDR2 ANQGSEA. This CDR3 is CSASNRPYSNQPQHF. The DNA of the CDR3 is TGCAGCGCATCGAACAGGCCATATAGCAATCAGCCCCAGCATTTT. The complete variable domain, with remaining parts taken from reference TRBV29-1 and TRBJ1-5, reads SAVISQKPSRDICQRGTSLTIQCQVDSQVTMMFWYRQQPGQSLTLIATANQGSEATYESGFVIDKFPISRPNLTFSTLTVSNMSPEDSSIYLCSASNRPYSNQPQHFGDGTRLSIL.

This clonotype was observed a few times. V usage is TRBV11-2 and J usage is TRBJ2-5, with 8 nucleotides matching TRBD1. Germline assignment: CDR1 SGHAT and CDR2 FQNNGV. After removal of 4 bases from V and 3 bases from J, the junction contained 7 bases not matched to a gene. The CDR3 sequence is 15 residues long. CDR3 in amino acids: CASSSWTGTKETQYF. CDR3 in DNA: TGTGCCAGCAGCTCCTGGACAGGGACAAAAGAGACCCAGTACTTC. Variable domain in full (rest from reference TRBV11-2 and TRBJ2-5): EAGVAQSPRYKIIEKRQSVAFWCNPISGHATLYWYQQILGQGPKLLIQFQNNGVVDDSQLPKDRFSAERLKGVDSTLKIQPAKLEDSAVYLCASSSWTGTKETQYFGPGTRLLVL.

This rearrangement joins TRBV5-1 to TRBJ2-3, with TRBD2 identical over 14 bases. This CDR3 comprises 15 residues. V was clipped by 3 bases and J by 5 bases; unmatched bases: 2. Germline assignment: CDR1 SGHRS and CDR2 YFSETQ. Written as DNA, the CDR3 is TGCGCCAGCAGCTGGGGGACTAGCGGGGGAGATACGCAGTATTTT. Translating gives CASSWGTSGGDTQYF.

This clonotype was observed a handful of times. This rearrangement joins TRBV7-3 to TRBJ2-5, with D possibly TRBD2 on 5 matching bases. This CDR3 has 15 amino acids. Trimming took off 4 bases at V and 5 bases at J, with 17 bases between the two ends. Germline V gives CDR1 SGHTA, CDR2 FQGTGA. As DNA, the CDR3 is TGTGCCAGCAGCTCAAAAGGTTTTTCGGGGGAGACCCAGTACTTC. Translating it yields CASSSKGFSGETQYF.

This clonotype appeared a few times. V and J are TRBV20-1 and TRBJ2-1, with 8 nucleotides matching TRBD1. CDR3 length: 13 amino acids. From germline, CDR1 is DFQATT and CDR2 SNEGSKA (reference sequence). The CDR3 DNA sequence: TGCACTATCGGACAGGGCTCCTACAATGAGCAGTTCTTC. Amino acid sequence: CTIGQGSYNEQFF.